This TCR beta chain came from a study of vaccination effects on CD4 cells after COVID-19. CDR3 length equals 14 residues. Germline V gene lookup returns CDR1 MNHEY and CDR2 SVGAGI. Trimming at V came to 2 bases and at J to 3 bases, leaving 3 bases not matched to a gene. The ViraFEST assay expanded antigen-specific CD4+ T cells with viral peptide pools before sequencing. CD4+ T cell isolation took place after less than 13 days of culture. Nucleocapsid antibodies stayed negative before and after vaccination, showing no earlier SARS-CoV-2 infection. The culture medium for 1.5 million to 2.5 million PBMC per well included roughly 10 IU/ml IL-2 and 8.5 to 10 ug/ml peptides. The assay was immunoSEQ multiplex PCR, and TCRdb's table has in-frame clones only and misses some. The sample lists more than 20,000 clones; approximately 71% were seen once. This clone came up a few times. What it recognizes is unknown.

This TCR came from a human donor who received a COVID-19 vaccine. The sequencing here drew on CD4+ T cells from PBMCs cultured with HCoV-OC43 spike peptides, taken before COVID-19 vaccination. Subset defined: HCoV-OC43 spike overlapping peptide pool stimulation. The rearrangement joins TRBV6-5 to TRBJ1-1, with TRBD1 identical over 7 bases. The CDR3 reads CASSYLGTDTEAFF. In DNA form, the CDR3 reads TGTGCCAGCAGTTACCTAGGGACAGACACTGAAGCTTTCTTT.